The clone carrying this TCR beta chain was seen a few times. The data belong to a study of patients and donors after allogeneic stem cell transplantation. From the RT-PCR reads, TCRdb called clonotypes with MiXCR, one entry per CDR3 protein. The sample has about 230,000 distinct CDR3 sequences; 13% to 15% are singletons. CDR1 is SGHAT and CDR2 is FQDESV in the germline V gene (reference sequence). V was pared by 5 bases and J by 1 base, with 8 bases between. CDR3 size: 13 residues. The sequencing sample was made of blood, either unsorted or a sorted T cell fraction (not recorded which). This clonotype was obtained from a human donor who was either an allogeneic HSCT recipient or a stem cell or donor lymphocyte infusion donor (not recorded which). It is not recorded whose cells these are; they may come from a transplant donor. The J gene is TRBJ1-1, the V gene TRBV11-1; no definite D call. CDR3 protein: CASSTTENTEAFF. CDR3 coding DNA: TGTGCCAGCAGCACCACAGAGAACACTGAAGCTTTCTTT.